This T cell receptor (beta chain) was profiled in a study of graft-versus-host responses after intestinal transplantation. About the research overall: Transplant recipients had multivisceral, liver-intestinal, or isolated intestinal grafts. Induction with anti-thymocyte globulin, then tacrolimus and steroids for about 3 years, was given to all recipients. Whole-study findings and limits: Recipient marrow showed GvH clones, some seen first in ileum or blood.

Profiled with immunoSEQ multiplex PCR; TCRdb holds only in-frame clones, not every one. The repertoire holds about 88,000 clones, with about 95% as singletons. The CDR3 is 15 amino acids. The germline CDR1 and CDR2 sequences are SGHTA and FQGTGA. V gave up 4 bases and J gave up 5 bases; unmatched junction bases: 8. As regards this clone: Its antigen is currently unknown.

The clonotype comes from a human donor who was the organ donor for an intestinal transplant. The V call is TRBV7-3, the J call TRBJ1-1, with 9 bases identical to TRBD1. Sequenced here: unstimulated CD4+ T cells sorted from spleen or lymph node cells, sampled before transplant. The chain's CDR3 is CASSSDRGEGTEAFF. In DNA form, the CDR3 reads TGTGCCAGCAGCTCCGACAGGGGGGAAGGGACTGAAGCTTTCTTT.